This passage covers 4 T cell receptor beta chains from one sample sequenced in a study of CD8+ T cells in alopecia areata. Isolated RNA was reverse transcribed into cDNA used as the sequencing template. Assay used: immunoSEQ multiplex PCR; TCRdb lists only in-frame clones, some missing. In the table there are about 140,000 clones, 51% of which are singletons. The sample consisted of CD4+ T cells sorted from blood, taken at week 0. These receptor sequences come from a human donor with alopecia areata.

The chain combines TRBV7-2 with TRBJ2-7, with D possibly called TRBD1 or TRBD2 (5 bases each). The CDR3 runs to 14 residues. Per the germline V gene, CDR1 is SGHTA and CDR2 is FQGNSA. Trimming left V 5 bases short and J 0 bases short, with 11 bases between. CDR3 protein: CASSPTGTSYEQYF. CDR3 bases: TGTGCCAGCAGCCCCACGGGGACCTCCTACGAGCAGTACTTC.

The chain is built from TRBV9 and TRBJ2-3; 12 bases agree with TRBD2. The germline V gene has CDR1 SGDLS and CDR2 YYNGEE. CDR3 length: 17 amino acids. V was pared by 2 bases and J by 6 bases, with 10 bases of the junction left unmatched. The CDR3 sequence: CASSVGLAGLVSDTQYF. Written as DNA, the CDR3 is TGTGCCAGCAGCGTCGGACTAGCGGGACTTGTTAGCGATACGCAGTATTTT.

The chain is built from TRBV6-1 and TRBJ2-1, with D perhaps matching TRBD2 (5 bases). The CDR3 runs to 15 residues. Germline CDR1 is MNHNS and CDR2 is SASEGT. The V and J ends lost 4 bases and 0 bases respectively, with 10 bases between them. Written as DNA, the CDR3 is TGTGCCAGCAGTGGGGAACGGGGCTCCTACAATGAGCAGTTCTTC. It codes for CASSGERGSYNEQFF.

The gene calls are TRBV6-6 and TRBJ2-1; TRBD1 aligns across 9 bases. The germline V gene has CDR1 MNHNY and CDR2 SVGAGI (reference sequence). V was clipped by 0 bases and J by 7 bases; unmatched bases: 7. The CDR3 runs 16 residues. The CDR3 here is CASSYSAGTGYNEQFF. As DNA, the CDR3 is TGTGCCAGCAGTTACTCTGCCGGGACAGGGTATAATGAGCAGTTCTTC.